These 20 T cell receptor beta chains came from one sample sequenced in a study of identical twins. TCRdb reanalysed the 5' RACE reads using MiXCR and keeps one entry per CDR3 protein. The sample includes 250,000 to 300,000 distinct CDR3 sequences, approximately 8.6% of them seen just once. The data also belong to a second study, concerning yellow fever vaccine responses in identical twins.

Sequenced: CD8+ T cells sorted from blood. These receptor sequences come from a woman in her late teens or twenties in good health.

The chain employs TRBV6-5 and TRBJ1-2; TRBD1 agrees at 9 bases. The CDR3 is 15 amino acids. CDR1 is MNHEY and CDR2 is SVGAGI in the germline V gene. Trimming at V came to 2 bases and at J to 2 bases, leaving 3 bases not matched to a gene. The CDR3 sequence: CASSYATGGNYGYTF. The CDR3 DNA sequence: TGTGCCAGCAGTTACGCGACAGGGGGGAACTATGGCTACACCTTC.

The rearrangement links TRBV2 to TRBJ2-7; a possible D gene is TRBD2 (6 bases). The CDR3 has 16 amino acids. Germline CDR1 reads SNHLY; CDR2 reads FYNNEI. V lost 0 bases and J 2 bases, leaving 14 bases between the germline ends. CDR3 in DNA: TGTGCCAGCAGTGAAGCCGGGGGACTTATCACCTACGAGCAGTACTTC. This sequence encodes CASSEAGGLITYEQYF.

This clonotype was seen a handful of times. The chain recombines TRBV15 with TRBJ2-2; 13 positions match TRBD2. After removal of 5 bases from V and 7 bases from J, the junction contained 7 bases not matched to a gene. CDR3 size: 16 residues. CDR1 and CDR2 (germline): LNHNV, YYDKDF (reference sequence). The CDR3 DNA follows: TGTGCCACCAGCCCACGGACTAGCGGGAGTAACGGGGAGCTGTTTTTT. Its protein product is CATSPRTSGSNGELFF.

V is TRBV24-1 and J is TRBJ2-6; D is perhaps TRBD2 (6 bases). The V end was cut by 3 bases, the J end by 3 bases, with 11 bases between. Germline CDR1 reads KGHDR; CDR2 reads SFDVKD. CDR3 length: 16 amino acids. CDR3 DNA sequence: TGTGCCACCAGTGATCATAGGGAGGATGGGGCCAACGTCCTGACTTTC. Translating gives CATSDHREDGANVLTF.

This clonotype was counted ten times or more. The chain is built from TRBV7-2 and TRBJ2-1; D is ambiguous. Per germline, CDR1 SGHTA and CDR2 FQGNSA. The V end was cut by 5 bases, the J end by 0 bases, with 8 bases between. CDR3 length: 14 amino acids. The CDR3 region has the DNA TGTGCCAGCAGCCCCCCGAGCTCCTACAATGAGCAGTTCTTC. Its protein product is CASSPPSSYNEQFF.

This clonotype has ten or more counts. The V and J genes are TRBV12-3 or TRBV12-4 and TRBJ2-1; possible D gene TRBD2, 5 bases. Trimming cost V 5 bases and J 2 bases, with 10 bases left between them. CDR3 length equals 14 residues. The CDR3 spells CASSGGLTYNEQFF. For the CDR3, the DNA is TGTGCCAGCAGTGGCGGGCTCACCTACAATGAGCAGTTCTTC.

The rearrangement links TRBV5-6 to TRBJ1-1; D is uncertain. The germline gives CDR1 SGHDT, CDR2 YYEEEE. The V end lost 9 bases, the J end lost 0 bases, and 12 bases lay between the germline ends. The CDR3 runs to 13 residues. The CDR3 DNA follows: TGTGCCACCGCGGCCGAGATGAACACTGAAGCTTTCTTT. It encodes CATAAEMNTEAFF.

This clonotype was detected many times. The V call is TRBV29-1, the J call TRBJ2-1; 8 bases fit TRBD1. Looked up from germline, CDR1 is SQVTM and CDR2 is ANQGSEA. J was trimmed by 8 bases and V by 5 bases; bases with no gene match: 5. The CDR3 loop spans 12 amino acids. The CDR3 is CSVQDRDDEQFF. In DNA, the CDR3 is TGCAGCGTTCAGGACAGGGACGATGAGCAGTTCTTC.

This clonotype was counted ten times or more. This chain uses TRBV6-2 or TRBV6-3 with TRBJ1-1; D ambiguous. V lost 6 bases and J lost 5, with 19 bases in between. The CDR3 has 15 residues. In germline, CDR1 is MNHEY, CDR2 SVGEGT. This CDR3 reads CASSLPLVWWTEAFF. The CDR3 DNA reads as TGTGCCAGCAGCCTGCCCTTGGTCTGGTGGACTGAAGCTTTCTTT.

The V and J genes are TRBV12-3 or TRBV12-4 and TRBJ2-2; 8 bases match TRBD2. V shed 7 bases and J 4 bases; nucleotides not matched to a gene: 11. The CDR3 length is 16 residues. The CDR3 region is CASTLPTAGVTGELFF. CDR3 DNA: TGTGCCAGCACCCTCCCTACAGCGGGAGTCACCGGGGAGCTGTTTTTT.

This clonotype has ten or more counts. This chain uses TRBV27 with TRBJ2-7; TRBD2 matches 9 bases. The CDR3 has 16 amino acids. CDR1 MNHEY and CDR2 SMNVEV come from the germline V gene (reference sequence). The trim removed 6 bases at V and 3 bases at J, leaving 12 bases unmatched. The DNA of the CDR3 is TGTGCCAGCAGCCTACCCGGGACTAGCAGTCTCTACGAGCAGTACTTC. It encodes CASSLPGTSSLYEQYF.

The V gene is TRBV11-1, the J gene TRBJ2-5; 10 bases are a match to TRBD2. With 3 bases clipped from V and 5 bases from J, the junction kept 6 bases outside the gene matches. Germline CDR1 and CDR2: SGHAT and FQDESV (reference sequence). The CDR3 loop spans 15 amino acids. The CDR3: CASSFLAGDMETQYF. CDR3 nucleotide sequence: TGTGCCAGCAGCTTCCTAGCGGGAGACATGGAGACCCAGTACTTC.

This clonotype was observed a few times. The CDR3 sequence: CASSYGGNLNEQFF. The CDR3 nucleotides read TGTGCCAGCAGTTACGGGGGGAACCTCAATGAGCAGTTCTTC. This chain connects TRBV27 to TRBJ2-1; the match to TRBD2 covers 7 bases. This CDR3 is built from 14 residues. Trimming at V came to 4 bases and at J to 6 bases, leaving 6 bases not matched to a gene. Germline V gene lookup returns CDR1 MNHEY and CDR2 SMNVEV (reference sequence).

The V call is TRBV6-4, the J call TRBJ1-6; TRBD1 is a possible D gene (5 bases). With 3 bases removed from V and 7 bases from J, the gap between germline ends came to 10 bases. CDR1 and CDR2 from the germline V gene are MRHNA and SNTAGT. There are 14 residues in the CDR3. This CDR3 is CASSEEGLNSPLHF. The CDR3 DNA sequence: TGTGCCAGCAGTGAGGAGGGGCTGAATTCACCCCTCCACTTT.

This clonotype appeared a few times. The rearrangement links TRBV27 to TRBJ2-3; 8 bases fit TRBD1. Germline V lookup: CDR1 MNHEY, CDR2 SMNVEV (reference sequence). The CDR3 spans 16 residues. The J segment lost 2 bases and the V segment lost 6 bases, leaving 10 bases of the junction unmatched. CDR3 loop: CASSKQGGQYTDTQYF. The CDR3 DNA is TGTGCCAGCAGCAAACAGGGGGGCCAATACACAGATACGCAGTATTTT.

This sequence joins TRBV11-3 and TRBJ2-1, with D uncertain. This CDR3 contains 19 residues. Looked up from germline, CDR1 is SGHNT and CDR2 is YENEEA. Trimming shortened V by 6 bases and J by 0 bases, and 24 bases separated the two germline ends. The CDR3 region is CASSPTSPNDGSSYNEQFF. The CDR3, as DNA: TGTGCCAGCAGTCCAACATCCCCCAATGACGGAAGCTCCTACAATGAGCAGTTCTTC.

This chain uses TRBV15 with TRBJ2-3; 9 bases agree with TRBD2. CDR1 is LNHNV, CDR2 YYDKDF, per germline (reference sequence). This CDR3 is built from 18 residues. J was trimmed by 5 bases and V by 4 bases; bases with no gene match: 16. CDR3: CATSNMVLAGYEGDTQYF. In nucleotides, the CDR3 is TGTGCCACCAGCAACATGGTTCTAGCGGGGTATGAAGGAGATACGCAGTATTTT.

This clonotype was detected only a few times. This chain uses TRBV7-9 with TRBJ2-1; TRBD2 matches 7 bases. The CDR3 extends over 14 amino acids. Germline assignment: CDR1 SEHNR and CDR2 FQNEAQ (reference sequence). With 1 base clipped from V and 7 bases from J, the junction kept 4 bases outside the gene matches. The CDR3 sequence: CASSLVVSGNEQFF. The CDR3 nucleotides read TGTGCCAGCAGCTTAGTTGTTAGCGGGAATGAGCAGTTCTTC.

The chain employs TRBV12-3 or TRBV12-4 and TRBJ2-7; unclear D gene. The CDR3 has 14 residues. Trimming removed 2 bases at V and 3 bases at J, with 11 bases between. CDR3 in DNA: TGTGCCAGCAGTTTACTGGGCATCAACTACGAGCAGTACTTC. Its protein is CASSLLGINYEQYF.

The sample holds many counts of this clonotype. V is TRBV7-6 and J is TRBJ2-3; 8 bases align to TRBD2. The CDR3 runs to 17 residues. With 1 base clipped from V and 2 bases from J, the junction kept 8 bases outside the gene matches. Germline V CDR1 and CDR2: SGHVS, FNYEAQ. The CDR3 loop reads CASSLESGGGHTDTQYF. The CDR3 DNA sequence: TGTGCCAGCAGCTTAGAAAGCGGGGGAGGACACACAGATACGCAGTATTTT.